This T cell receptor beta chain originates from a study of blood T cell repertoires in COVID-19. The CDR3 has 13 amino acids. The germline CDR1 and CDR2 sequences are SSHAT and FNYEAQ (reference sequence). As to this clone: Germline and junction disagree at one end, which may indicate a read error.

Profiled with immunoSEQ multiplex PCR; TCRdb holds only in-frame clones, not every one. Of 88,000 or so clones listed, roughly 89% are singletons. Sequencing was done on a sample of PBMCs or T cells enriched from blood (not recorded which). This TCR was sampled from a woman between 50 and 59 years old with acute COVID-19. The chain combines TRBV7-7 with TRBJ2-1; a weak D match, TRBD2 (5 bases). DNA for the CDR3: TGTGCTAGCAGCCGGGATACGCGGAATGAGCAGTTCTTC. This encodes CASSRDTRNEQFF.